This passage covers 25 T cell receptor beta chains from one sample sequenced in a study of blood T cell repertoires in COVID-19. Sequencing used immunoSEQ multiplex PCR; TCRdb keeps in-frame clones, though not all of them. Of over 130,000 clones in the sample, approximately 89% are singletons; the top ten hold 28%. The source material was peripheral blood. The receptors were gathered from a human donor in a cohort sampled during active COVID-19.

The chain couples TRBV15 to TRBJ1-1; D remains ambiguous. Germline CDR1 and CDR2: LNHNV and YYDKDF (reference sequence). V lost 0 bases and J 5 bases, leaving 13 bases between the germline ends. The CDR3 loop spans 15 amino acids. This CDR3 reads CATSRDGRGSTEAFF. In nucleotides, the CDR3 is TGTGCCACCAGCAGAGATGGGCGAGGGAGTACTGAAGCTTTCTTT.

The rearrangement joins TRBV6-5 to TRBJ2-1; no firm D call. V shed 7 bases and J shed 4 bases, with 14 bases lying between them. Germline V CDR1 and CDR2: MNHEY, SVGAGI. The CDR3 is 14 residues long. CDR3 region: CASKWSAVYNEQFF. CDR3 coding DNA: TGTGCCAGCAAGTGGTCGGCGGTATACAATGAGCAGTTCTTC.

This rearrangement joins TRBV7-3 to TRBJ2-5, with 10 bases that match TRBD2. This CDR3 spans 15 amino acids. Germline loops: CDR1 SGHTA, CDR2 FQGTGA. With V trimmed by 4 bases and J by 5 bases, 7 bases remained unmatched. The CDR3 spells CASSSTSGVGETQYF. The CDR3 region has the DNA TGTGCCAGCAGCTCTACTAGCGGGGTAGGGGAGACCCAGTACTTC.

J is TRBJ2-1 and V is TRBV5-1, with 8 bases fitting TRBD1. In germline, CDR1 is SGHRS, CDR2 YFSETQ. This CDR3 spans 15 amino acids. V lost 4 bases, J lost 3 bases, and 6 bases stayed unmatched. The CDR3 here is CASSARGHHYNEQFF. The CDR3 bases are TGCGCCAGCAGCGCCAGGGGGCACCACTACAATGAGCAGTTCTTC.

The V call is TRBV15, the J call TRBJ1-5, with 7 bases fitting TRBD1. With 0 bases clipped from V and 2 bases from J, the junction kept 13 bases outside the gene matches. This CDR3 spans 19 amino acids. The germline V gene has CDR1 LNHNV and CDR2 YYDKDF (reference sequence). The CDR3 region has the DNA TGTGCCACCAGCAGAGATACGCTTCGACAGGGAGTGGGCAATCAGCCCCAGCATTTT. Translating gives CATSRDTLRQGVGNQPQHF.

The rearrangement uses TRBV9 and TRBJ2-2; D call uncertain. V lost 4 bases to trimming and J lost 2 bases, with 6 bases between them. The CDR3 sequence is 13 residues long. Germline V gives CDR1 SGDLS, CDR2 YYNGEE. CDR3 residues: CASSRQNTGELFF. The CDR3 nucleotides read TGTGCCAGCAGCCGACAAAACACCGGGGAGCTGTTTTTT.

The CDR3 DNA sequence: TGTGCTAGTGGTTTGGTACTAGGGGGGCAGTTCTTC. Its protein is CASGLVLGGQFF. J is TRBJ2-1 and V is TRBV12-5, with D maybe TRBD1 (6 bases). Germline CDR1 reads LGHNT; CDR2 reads FRNRAP. The CDR3 spans 12 residues. Trimming removed 0 bases from V and 12 bases from J, with 9 bases in between.

DNA of the CDR3: TGCAGCTTCCTCTCTCAGGGATATAGGGCCGGGGAGCTGTTTTTT. This sequence encodes CSFLSQGYRAGELFF. This rearrangement joins TRBV29-1 to TRBJ2-2; possible D gene TRBD1, 5 bases. V shed 8 bases and J shed 6 bases, with 22 bases lying between them. Per germline, CDR1 SQVTM and CDR2 ANQGSEA. The CDR3 consists of 15 residues.

This clone was counted between two and nine times. This sequence joins TRBV5-5 and TRBJ1-5; perhaps TRBD1 as D (5 bases). Germline V CDR1 and CDR2: SGHKS, YYEKEE (reference sequence). The CDR3 spans 14 residues. Trimming took 3 bases from V and 7 from J, leaving 14 bases between them. The chain's CDR3 is CASSSGTGRQPQHF. In DNA form, the CDR3 reads TGTGCCAGCAGCTCCGGCACAGGTCGGCAGCCCCAGCATTTT.

J is TRBJ2-1 and V is TRBV18, with 7 bases matching TRBD2. The CDR3 length is 18 residues. The V segment lost 2 bases and the J segment 1 base; nucleotides outside the gene matches: 11. Germline V CDR1 and CDR2: KGHSH, LQKENI. CDR3 loop: CASSPGRLAPFSYNEQFF. The CDR3 region has the DNA TGTGCCAGCTCACCAGGGAGACTAGCCCCTTTTTCCTACAATGAGCAGTTCTTC.

The chain joins TRBV10-3 to TRBJ1-3; D might be TRBD1 (5 bases). The germline gives CDR1 ENHRY, CDR2 SYGVKD. This CDR3 contains 13 residues. With 4 bases removed from V and 1 base from J, the gap between germline ends came to 5 bases. CDR3 nucleotide sequence: TGTGCCATCAGTGGGACATCTGGAAACACCATATATTTT. Translated: CAISGTSGNTIYF.

As regards this clone: The same CDR3 is also encoded by other DNA sequences in this sample. V usage is TRBV3-1 (or the pseudogene TRBV3-2) and J usage is TRBJ1-2; tentatively, D is TRBD1 (5 bases). V was trimmed by 1 base and J by 8 bases, leaving 11 bases between them. Germline CDR1 reads LGHDT; CDR2 reads YNNKEL (reference sequence). This CDR3 region has 13 residues. The CDR3 loop reads CASSQGTTGGYTF. For the CDR3, the DNA is TGTGCCAGCAGCCAAGGTACCACAGGCGGCTACACCTTC.

This clone was seen a few times. The J gene is TRBJ1-5, the V gene TRBV6-6, with D perhaps TRBD1 (5 bases). From germline, CDR1 is MNHNY and CDR2 SVGAGI (reference sequence). The length of the CDR3 is 13 residues. Trimming shortened V by 5 bases and J by 7 bases, and 12 bases separated the two germline ends. The DNA of the CDR3 is TGTGCCAGCAGTGGAGGGGTAGGGCAGCCCCAGCATTTT. Amino acids: CASSGGVGQPQHF.

The sample holds a few counts of this clone. The chain is built from TRBV4-2 and TRBJ1-2, with 9 positions matching TRBD1. The J segment lost 1 base and the V segment lost 3 bases, leaving 6 bases of the junction unmatched. The CDR3 totals 16 residues. Germline CDR1 and CDR2: LGHNA and YNFKEQ. The CDR3 bases are TGTGCCAGCAGCCACGCGGACAGGGGCTTTAACTATGGCTACACCTTC. Protein: CASSHADRGFNYGYTF.

This chain uses TRBV3-1 (or the pseudogene TRBV3-2) with TRBJ1-5; D gene uncertain. Deletions cut 1 base from V and 7 bases from J, with 14 bases between. Germline V gene lookup returns CDR1 LGHDT and CDR2 YNNKEL (reference sequence). The CDR3 sequence is 15 residues long. This CDR3 is CASSQGQAGMQPQHF. The CDR3 nucleotides read TGTGCCAGCAGCCAAGGGCAAGCGGGCATGCAGCCCCAGCATTTT.

The V and J genes are TRBV4-1 and TRBJ2-7; the match to TRBD1 covers 9 bases. Germline CDR1 MGHRA, CDR2 YSYEKL. The CDR3 length is 15 residues. V trimming: 4 bases; J trimming: 5 bases; junction bases outside the gene matches: 9. CDR3 loop: CASSLNRGRFNEQYF. CDR3 bases: TGCGCCAGCAGCCTTAACAGGGGGCGCTTCAACGAGCAGTACTTC.

The chain uses TRBV5-1 and TRBJ1-2, with D tentatively TRBD1 (6 bases). CDR1 and CDR2 (germline): SGHRS, YFSETQ. The CDR3 has 15 residues. V lost 1 base and J 3 bases, leaving 13 bases between the germline ends. CDR3 residues: CASSLRGGGDYGYTF. The CDR3 DNA sequence: TGCGCCAGCAGCTTGAGGGGGGGCGGTGACTATGGCTACACCTTC.

The V gene is TRBV7-9, the J gene TRBJ2-7; TRBD1 agrees at 7 bases. Germline-derived CDR1 and CDR2 are SEHNR and FQNEAQ (reference sequence). The CDR3 totals 15 residues. The junction had 6 bases not matched to a gene; V was cut back by 4 bases and J by 0 bases. The CDR3 protein is CASSSTGPSSYEQYF. The CDR3 bases are TGTGCCAGCAGCTCGACAGGGCCTAGCTCCTACGAGCAGTACTTC.

The chain combines TRBV21-1 with TRBJ1-5; TRBD1, the table's D call, was not compared with the DNA. TRBV21-1 is designated a pseudogene. This CDR3 comprises 16 residues. CDR3 nucleotides: TGTGCCAGCAGCAAAGTCTCGGGACAGGACTATCAGCCCCAGCATTTT. As protein: CASSKVSGQDYQPQHF.

This chain joins TRBV13 and TRBJ2-1; 8 bases map to TRBD1. V was pared by 2 bases and J by 6 bases, with 3 bases of the junction left unmatched. The CDR3 has 14 residues. CDR1 PRHDT and CDR2 FYEKMQ come from the germline V gene (reference sequence). The CDR3: CASSLQGAGNEQFF. The CDR3 nucleotides read TGTGCCAGCAGCTTACAGGGGGCGGGCAATGAGCAGTTCTTC.

This clone is labeled as medium-sized. The chain has TRBV6-5 and TRBJ1-1; 9 bases align to TRBD1. The CDR3 is made up of 13 amino acids. J gave up 5 bases and V 6 bases, and 4 bases lay outside the gene matches. The V gene's germline CDR1 is MNHEY and CDR2 SVGAGI. DNA for the CDR3: TGTGCCAGCAGCGTACAGGGGGCTACTGAAGCTTTCTTT. Amino acids: CASSVQGATEAFF.

The J gene is TRBJ1-4, the V gene TRBV12-5; the match to TRBD1 covers 7 bases. Germline loops: CDR1 LGHNT, CDR2 FRNRAP. There are 17 residues in the CDR3. Trimming took 2 bases from V and 0 from J; bases not matched to a gene: 6. CDR3 DNA: TGTGCTAGTGGTTTGCTCTCCGGGACAGCAACTAATGAAAAACTGTTTTTT. Translation gives CASGLLSGTATNEKLFF.

This rearrangement joins TRBV30 to TRBJ1-4; 8 bases line up with TRBD1. V was clipped by 7 bases and J by 5 bases; unmatched bases: 6. CDR1 GTSNPN and CDR2 SVGIG come from the germline V gene (reference sequence). This CDR3 has 13 amino acids. CDR3 protein: CASIQGENEKLFF. The CDR3, as DNA: TGTGCCTCAATACAGGGGGAGAATGAAAAACTGTTTTTT.

This clone appeared a few times. This chain uses TRBV15 with TRBJ1-2; D not resolved. The CDR3 contains 17 residues. Germline V gene sequence: CDR1 LNHNV, CDR2 YYDKDF (reference sequence). The V gene lost 1 base and the J gene lost 0 bases, with 15 bases spanning the gap. In DNA form, the CDR3 reads TGTGCCACCAGCAGAGGGGGAGGCAGTTTATCTAACTATGGCTACACCTTC. Its protein product is CATSRGGGSLSNYGYTF.

This clone was recorded only once. The rearrangement links TRBV3-1 (or the pseudogene TRBV3-2) to TRBJ1-6; tentative D call: TRBD1 (5 bases). CDR1 and CDR2 (germline): LGHDT, YNNKEL (reference sequence). The CDR3 has 13 residues. Deletions cut 8 bases from V and 7 bases from J, with 12 bases between. The CDR3 is CASRGSGNSPLHF. CDR3 coding DNA: TGTGCCAGCCGGGGGTCCGGGAATTCACCCCTCCACTTT.